This passage covers 21 T cell receptor beta chains from one sample sequenced in a study of Ad26.COV2.S vaccination and SARS-CoV-2 variants. Treatment noted: 19 received Ad26.COV2.S at low or high dose, single or two shots; several received placebo; per-sample allocation not given. Sampling was done on day 63 after the first vaccine or placebo injection. The protocol was immunoSEQ multiplex PCR, while the TCRdb copy is restricted to in-frame clones and leaves out a portion. The table records more than 300,000 clones, 88% of them present only once. The sample consisted of peripheral blood, taken in a trial of Ad26.COV2.S vaccine versus placebo. The source is a person between 18 and 60 years old who received the Ad26.COV2.S COVID-19 vaccine or a placebo.

The CDR3 loop is CASSQGISNEKLFF. CDR3 nucleotides: TGTGCCAGCAGCCAGGGGATATCTAATGAAAAACTGTTTTTT. The chain links TRBV3-1 (or the pseudogene TRBV3-2) to TRBJ1-4; D gene uncertain. The germline V gene encodes CDR1 LGHDT and CDR2 YNNKEL (reference sequence). The CDR3 has 14 amino acids. V was pared by 3 bases and J by 3 bases, with 8 bases between.

V is TRBV21-1 and J is TRBJ1-2. TRBV21-1 is listed as a pseudogene. This CDR3 contains 14 residues. The CDR3 DNA follows: TGTGCCAGCAGCAAAAGTAGGGTTGGCTATGGCTACACCTTC. This sequence encodes CASSKSRVGYGYTF.

The chain carries TRBV7-8 and TRBJ1-2; 7 bases are shared with TRBD1. The CDR3 sequence is 16 residues long. With 1 base clipped from V and 1 base from J, the junction kept 6 bases outside the gene matches. The germline V gene has CDR1 SGHVS and CDR2 FQNEAQ. The CDR3 sequence: CASSLVRQGVNYGYTF. The CDR3 DNA sequence: TGTGCCAGCAGCTTAGTCCGACAGGGTGTTAACTATGGCTACACCTTC. Full variable domain (outside the CDR3, taken from reference TRBV7-8 and TRBJ1-2): GAGVSQSPRYKVAKRGQDVALRCDPISGHVSLFWYQQALGQGPEFLTYFQNEAQLDKSGLPSDRFFAERPEGSVSTLKIQRTQQEDSAVYLCASSLVRQGVNYGYTFGSGTRLTVV.

This chain joins TRBV24-1 and TRBJ2-1; 7 bases align to TRBD1. The CDR3 covers 16 residues. V shed 4 bases and J 7 bases; nucleotides not matched to a gene: 12. Germline V CDR1 and CDR2: KGHDR, SFDVKD. The CDR3 bases are TGTGCCACCAGTGACACGACAGGGTCAGCACGTAATGAGCAGTTCTTC. Protein product: CATSDTTGSARNEQFF.

This sequence joins TRBV30 and TRBJ1-4; 8 nucleotides agree with TRBD1. From germline, CDR1 is GTSNPN and CDR2 SVGIG (reference sequence). This CDR3 spans 14 amino acids. J lost 2 bases, V lost 5 bases, and 4 bases had no gene match. The DNA for the CDR3 is TGTGCCTGGGGAGCAGGGGGCACTAATGAAAAACTGTTTTTT. Its translation is CAWGAGGTNEKLFF.

The chain combines TRBV4-1 with TRBJ1-1; maybe TRBD1 (5 bases). Deletions cut 1 base from V and 4 bases from J, with 10 bases between. Germline CDR1 MGHRA, CDR2 YSYEKL. CDR3 length equals 14 residues. The CDR3 bases are TGCGCCAGCAGCCAAGGGAGCAGGGCCACTGAAGCTTTCTTT. This gives the protein CASSQGSRATEAFF.

V is TRBV19 and J is TRBJ2-1; no clear D gene. The CDR3 is 14 residues long. The V end lost 2 bases, the J end lost 5 bases, and 10 bases lay between the germline ends. CDR1 is LNHDA and CDR2 is SQIVND in the germline V gene (reference sequence). The CDR3: CASSIRRYDNEQFF. DNA for the CDR3: TGTGCCAGTAGTATACGCAGGTATGACAATGAGCAGTTCTTC.

This clone was detected once. This sequence joins TRBV28 and TRBJ2-7, with a tentative D call TRBD1 (5 bases). V lost 1 base and J 3 bases, leaving 13 bases between the germline ends. Germline CDR1 reads MDHEN; CDR2 reads SYDVKM. The CDR3 loop spans 15 amino acids. The CDR3 DNA follows: TGTGCCAGCAGTTTATCCCAGGGTATAGGCTACGAGCAGTACTTC. This gives the protein CASSLSQGIGYEQYF. Full variable domain (remainder filled in from reference TRBV28 and TRBJ2-7): DVKVTQSSRYLVKRTGEKVFLECVQDMDHENMFWYRQDPGLGLRLIYFSYDVKMKEKGDIPEGYSVSREKKERFSLILESASTNQTSMYLCASSLSQGIGYEQYFGPGTRLTVT.

The CDR3 spells CASSGSDGCNSRERAYNEQFF. CDR3 bases: TGTGCCAGCAGCGGATCAGACGGTTGTAATTCGAGGGAAAGAGCCTACAATGAGCAGTTCTTC. The rearrangement joins TRBV21-1 to TRBJ2-1; the table's D call of TRBD2 was not tested on the DNA. TRBV21-1 is marked as a pseudogene. This CDR3 spans 21 amino acids.

The V call is TRBV10-3, the J call TRBJ1-4; D gene unclear. CDR1 and CDR2 (germline): ENHRY, SYGVKD. CDR3 size: 14 residues. Trimming took 0 bases from V and 8 from J, leaving 10 bases between them. CDR3 region: CAISESNYGEKLFF. The CDR3 region has the DNA TGTGCCATCAGTGAGTCGAATTATGGGGAAAAACTGTTTTTT.

This clone was found once. Other DNA sequences of this sample code for an identical CDR3. The V call is TRBV9, the J call TRBJ1-5; D is unresolved. CDR1 and CDR2 (germline): SGDLS, YYNGEE. This CDR3 comprises 14 residues. V lost 2 bases and J lost 1, with 7 bases in between. CDR3 coding DNA: TGTGCCAGCAGCGTCGGAGGGAGCAATCAGCCCCAGCATTTT. Protein: CASSVGGSNQPQHF.

The chain has TRBV5-4 and TRBJ1-5, with TRBD1 matching over 8 bases. The germline V gene has CDR1 SGHNT and CDR2 YYREEE (reference sequence). The CDR3 extends over 15 amino acids. V was clipped by 4 bases and J by 3 bases; unmatched bases: 6. CDR3 DNA: TGTGCCAGCAGCCCCGGGACAGGATTCAATCAGCCCCAGCATTTT. This codes for CASSPGTGFNQPQHF. Together with reference TRBV5-4 and TRBJ1-5, the CDR3 gives the full variable domain: ETGVTQSPTHLIKTRGQQVTLRCSSQSGHNTVSWYQQALGQGPQFIFQYYREEENGRGNFPPRFSGLQFPNYSSELNVNALELDDSALYLCASSPGTGFNQPQHFGDGTRLSIL.

This chain uses TRBV24-1 with TRBJ2-3, with no clear D. V lost 3 bases and J 5 bases, leaving 2 bases between the germline ends. In germline, CDR1 is KGHDR, CDR2 SFDVKD. The length of the CDR3 is 11 residues. This CDR3 reads CATSDLDTQYF. CDR3 DNA sequence: TGTGCCACCAGTGATCTAGATACGCAGTATTTT.

This clone was detected once. The V call is TRBV15, the J call TRBJ2-3; D assignment may be TRBD1 or TRBD2 (7 bases each). CDR3 length: 15 residues. The germline V gene has CDR1 LNHNV and CDR2 YYDKDF (reference sequence). The V end was cut by 5 bases, the J end by 0 bases, with 12 bases between. The CDR3 DNA follows: TGTGCCACCAGCGGGAGGGGACAGAGCACAGATACGCAGTATTTT. This sequence encodes CATSGRGQSTDTQYF.

The chain uses TRBV5-6 and TRBJ1-1; TRBD1 is a possible D gene (5 bases). The V gene's germline CDR1 is SGHDT and CDR2 YYEEEE. V was cut by 0 bases and J by 4 bases, with 7 bases left in between. This CDR3 is 13 amino acids long. CDR3 sequence (DNA): TGTGCCAGCAGCTTGGCCAGGGCCACTGAAGCTTTCTTT. Its protein product is CASSLARATEAFF.

The CDR3 is CAISESGTDWAFF. The CDR3 DNA is TGTGCCATCAGTGAGTCGGGCACGGATTGGGCTTTCTTT. V is TRBV10-3 and J is TRBJ1-1; D gene uncertain. Trimming removed 0 bases from V and 11 bases from J, with 13 bases in between. Looked up from germline, CDR1 is ENHRY and CDR2 is SYGVKD. The CDR3 is 13 amino acids.

The chain employs TRBV19 and TRBJ1-5; 8 bases match TRBD1. CDR1 LNHDA and CDR2 SQIVND come from the germline V gene (reference sequence). The CDR3 is 14 amino acids. With 6 bases clipped from V and 4 bases from J, the junction kept 5 bases outside the gene matches. The CDR3 region has the DNA TGTGCCAGTAGCGGGACAGGTTATAATCAGCCCCAGCATTTT. Its translation is CASSGTGYNQPQHF.

The chain uses TRBV11-3 and TRBJ2-7; D is perhaps TRBD2 (5 bases). V lost 5 bases to trimming and J lost 6 bases, with 14 bases between them. The CDR3 has 13 residues. CDR1 and CDR2 from the germline V gene are SGHNT and YENEEA. Here the CDR3 reads CASSRGLRAEQYF. DNA for the CDR3: TGTGCCAGCAGCCGCGGTTTGCGGGCCGAGCAGTACTTC.

The genes are TRBV3-1 (or the pseudogene TRBV3-2) and TRBJ2-7; no firm D call. Per the germline V gene, CDR1 is LGHDT and CDR2 is YNNKEL (reference sequence). Trimming took 0 bases from V and 0 from J, leaving 9 bases between them. The CDR3 covers 15 residues. The CDR3 DNA reads as TGTGCCAGCAGCCAAGATCTCGGCAGCTCCTACGAGCAGTACTTC. Translated: CASSQDLGSSYEQYF.

The genes are TRBV5-1 and TRBJ2-3; possibly TRBD2 for D (6 bases). The CDR3 sequence is 14 residues long. Germline values: CDR1 SGHRS, CDR2 YFSETQ. Between the trimmed V and J ends, which lost 4 bases and 8 bases, there was a span of 17 bases. For the CDR3, the DNA is TGCGCCAGCAGCATCGGACTAACTTCTACTACGCAGTATTTT. Encoded protein: CASSIGLTSTTQYF.

This chain joins TRBV5-1 and TRBJ1-5; no firm D call. Trimming left V 0 bases short and J 6 bases short, with 19 bases between. Per the germline V gene, CDR1 is SGHRS and CDR2 is YFSETQ. This CDR3 region has 17 residues. For the CDR3, the DNA is TGCGCCAGCAGCTTGGCCTTAACACGGAGGTGGGGTCAGCCCCAGCATTTT. As protein: CASSLALTRRWGQPQHF.